This is a list of T cell receptor beta chains from one sample in a study of shared clonotypes between healthy human individuals. Method: immunoSEQ multiplex PCR; TCRdb's copy keeps in-frame clones and lacks some. The table has some 1.5 million clones, roughly 98% seen once; the top ten hold approximately 0.45%. The sequencing sample was made of naive CD4+ T cells sorted from blood. Receptors were obtained from a man younger than 40 in good health. CDR3s include the opening cysteine and the closing phenylalanine or tryptophan. A D gene is named only where the DNA matches it firmly. Clone size is not always given. Where it is, it says once, few, many or a class for expanded clones.

D gene,clone size,V gene,J gene,CDR3 DNA,CDR3 protein
TRBD2,-,TRBV5-1,TRBJ2-7,TGCGCCAGCAGCTTGGCTAGCGGGAGAAACGAGCAGTACTTC,CASSLASGRNEQYF
TRBD1,-,TRBV29-1,TRBJ2-3,TGCAGCGTCCCAGGGGGCCGGAGGGGTTCGGATACGCAGTATTTT,CSVPGGRRGSDTQYF
TRBD2,-,TRBV4-2,TRBJ2-7,TGTGCCAGCAGCCAAGAGTTAGCGGGAGCCTACGAGCAGTACTTC,CASSQELAGAYEQYF
-,-,TRBV11-2,TRBJ2-7,TGTGCCAGCAGCTTAGGTGGCGTGGGGCCCTACGAGCAGTACTTC,CASSLGGVGPYEQYF
-,once,TRBV29-1,TRBJ2-2,TGCAGCGCACGGGGCGGCGTAAGCACCGGGGAGCTGTTTTTT,CSARGGVSTGELFF
-,-,TRBV6-1,TRBJ2-7,TGTGCCAGCTACGGGGGCGCCCCTTCCTACGAGCAGTACTTC,CASYGGAPSYEQYF
TRBD1,-,TRBV5-6,TRBJ2-3,TGTGCCAGCAGCTCACGACAGGGATTTACAGATACGCAGTATTTT,CASSSRQGFTDTQYF
TRBD2,-,TRBV5-1,TRBJ2-7,TGCGCCAGCAGCGGGACTAGTAGGTACGAGCAGTACTTC,CASSGTSRYEQYF
-,-,TRBV9,TRBJ2-5,TGTGCCAGCAGCGTAGGTGATTACCAAGAGACCCAGTACTTC,CASSVGDYQETQYF
TRBD2,-,TRBV5-1,TRBJ2-1,TGCGCCAGCAGTTCTAGCGGGACCTCCTACAATGAGCAGTTCTTC,CASSSSGTSYNEQFF
TRBD1,once,TRBV4-1,TRBJ2-2,TGCGCCAGCAGCCAAGTTGGACAGGGCAGGGCCACCGGGGAGCTGTTTTTT,CASSQVGQGRATGELFF
TRBD2,-,TRBV18,TRBJ2-1,TGTGCCAGCTCTCTGGCCCCCAGCGGGAGTTCTGAGCAGTTCTTC,CASSLAPSGSSEQFF
-,-,TRBV6-5,TRBJ1-1,TGTGCCAGCAGTTATGGGGGGGGCGGCGAAGCTTTCTTT,CASSYGGGGEAFF
-,-,TRBV5-1,TRBJ2-4,TGCGCCAGCAGCTTGGCCGAAAGTAGTCGGTACCTAGCCAAAAACATTCAGTACTTC,CASSLAESSRYLAKNIQYF
-,-,TRBV6-5,TRBJ2-1,TGTGCCAGCAGTTACTCTACGGGACCGGCCGAGGGTGAGCAGTTCTTC,CASSYSTGPAEGEQFF
TRBD1,-,TRBV28,TRBJ1-5,TGTGCCAGCAGTAACAGGGGAAATCAGCCCCAGCATTTT,CASSNRGNQPQHF
-,once,TRBV19,TRBJ2-4,TGTGCCAGTAGTATAGAGGCCGGGACTCTTCAGTACTTC,CASSIEAGTLQYF
TRBD1,-,TRBV7-2,TRBJ1-5,TGTGCCAGCAGTGACAGGGCGAGACAGCCCCAGCATTTT,CASSDRARQPQHF
-,-,TRBV10-2,TRBJ2-5,TGCGCCAGCAGTGAGGTGTTAGGGGGAACCCAGTACTTC,CASSEVLGGTQYF
-,-,TRBV27,TRBJ1-2,TGTGCCAGCAGTTTTCAGGGGACCTATGGCTACACCTTC,CASSFQGTYGYTF
-,-,TRBV27,TRBJ2-7,TGTGCCAGCAGTTTAAGGACTTGGGGACAAGGACGATCCTACGAGCAGTACTTC,CASSLRTWGQGRSYEQYF
TRBD2,-,TRBV10-3,TRBJ2-5,TGTGCCATCAGTGAGTCGGGGGGGAAAGAGACCCAGTACTTC,CAISESGGKETQYF
-,-,TRBV5-4,TRBJ1-1,TGTGCCAGCAGCTCTCAGGGGTTGCCTGAAGCTTTCTTT,CASSSQGLPEAFF
-,once,TRBV5-8,TRBJ1-3,TGTGCCAGCAGCCCAAGGTCTTTCTCTGGAAACACCATATATTTT,CASSPRSFSGNTIYF
-,-,TRBV5-4,TRBJ2-7,TGTGCCAGCAGCTTAGAACCCAGGGGAACCTACGAGCAGTACTTC,CASSLEPRGTYEQYF
TRBD2,-,TRBV5-1,TRBJ2-1,TGCGCCAGCAGCCAGGGGACTAGCGGGCCCTTCTACAATGAGCAGTTCTTC,CASSQGTSGPFYNEQFF
TRBD1,-,TRBV4-3,TRBJ2-2,TGCGCCAGCAGCCACCTCACGGGACAGCTCTACACCGGGGAGCTGTTTTTT,CASSHLTGQLYTGELFF
-,-,TRBV15,TRBJ2-1,TGTGCCACCAGCAGTAGGGGTTCCTACAATGAGCAGTTCTTC,CATSSRGSYNEQFF
TRBD1,-,TRBV11-2,TRBJ2-7,TGTGCCAGCAGCTCCTTCCGGACAGGCCCCTCGGCGTACTTC,CASSSFRTGPSAYF